This T cell receptor beta chain was recovered during a study of T-cell memory formation after mild COVID-19. In the study overall: The two donors had largely donor-specific TCR clusters.

Germline V gives CDR1 SGHTA, CDR2 FQGNSA. The length of the CDR3 is 12 residues. V gave up 6 bases and J gave up 9 bases, with 13 bases separating them. Researchers used 5'RACE with constant-segment primers to make TCR alpha and TCR beta cDNA libraries that carry sample barcodes and UMIs. TCRdb re-derived calls from the 5' RACE reads in MiXCR, one entry per CDR3 protein. Here the sample spans about 110,000 distinct CDR3 sequences, 18% being singletons. The V gene is TRBV7-2, the J gene TRBJ2-3; D might be TRBD1 or TRBD2, each matching 5 bases. Sequenced material: PBMCs or a T cell subset sorted from them (not recorded which). The receptor comes from a man between 18 and 29 years old who had mild COVID-19 (a few samples of this study predate the infection). Cell type and time point are not known. CDR3 nucleotides: TGTGCCAGCAGGCCAGGGACGGCCACGCAGTATTTT. The encoded protein is CASRPGTATQYF. Complete variable domain (other parts from reference TRBV7-2 and TRBJ2-3): GAGVSQSPSNKVTEKGKDVELRCDPISGHTALYWYRQSLGQGLEFLIYFQGNSAPDKSGLPSDRFSAERTGGSVSTLTIQRTQQEDSAVYLCASRPGTATQYFGPGTRLTVL.